Included here is one T cell receptor beta chain sequence, with context. Its antigen is not known. The data are from a study of T cells in narcolepsy. Study background: Donors had narcolepsy type 1 or type 2, or were healthy controls. Study-level results: Healthy controls reportedly lacked the autoreactive clonotypes serially found in patients' blood. HCRT-specific and TRIB2-specific autoreactive clonotypes appeared among same-patient CSF and blood CD4+ clonotypes.

The J segment lost 2 bases and the V segment lost 6 bases, leaving 6 bases of the junction unmatched. Germline CDR1 WSHSY, CDR2 SAAADI. CDR3 length: 14 amino acids. Method: immunoSEQ multiplex PCR; TCRdb's copy keeps in-frame clones and lacks some. The sample lists around 35,000 clones; roughly four fifths were seen once. Sequenced material: CD45RA- memory CD4+ T cells from PBMCs. The receptor was isolated from a human donor with narcolepsy. V usage is TRBV10-2 and J usage is TRBJ2-7; 8 bases match TRBD1. DNA for the CDR3: TGCGCCAGCAGCACCGGGACAGGCCCCTACGAGCAGTACTTC. Protein: CASSTGTGPYEQYF.